Described below is a single T cell receptor (beta chain) sequence and its context. The antigen is undetermined. CDR3 size: 14 residues. With 3 bases removed from V and 4 bases from J, the gap between germline ends came to 9 bases. This record comes from a study of regulatory T cells in long-lasting Graves disease. Study outcomes and limitations: Persistent patients shared some 2,500 public clonotypes among themselves. Newly diagnosed patients shared fewer, at about a thousand.

Through Arm-PCR of CDR3 regions and iRepertoire HTBI primers, TCR beta libraries were built. TCRdb used MiXCR to reprocess the multiplex PCR reads, holding one entry per CDR3 protein. The sample contains hundreds of thousands of distinct CDR3 sequences, about a fifth of which appear only once. As for time point: persistent/refractory GD, antithyroid drugs over 5 years with positive TRAb. PBMC RNA served as the TCR library source. The sequence came from a female donor with Graves disease. The material sequenced was peripheral blood mononuclear cells (PBMCs), taken when the disease was refractory, from a patient treated with antithyroid drugs. This sequence joins TRBV12-3 or TRBV12-4 and TRBJ2-2; D not resolved. The CDR3 bases are TGTGCCAGCAGTTTCCTCATGGGCACCGGGGAGCTGTTTTTT. Translated, it gives CASSFLMGTGELFF.